The present TCR beta chain was sequenced within a study of T-cell memory formation after mild COVID-19. Study conclusions and caveats: Clones contracting over day 15 to 85 were CD4/CD8 balanced, with later expanders leaning CD4+.

Remarks on this clonotype: The antigen is not known.

V was trimmed by 5 bases and J by 3 bases, leaving 14 bases between them. Germline assignment: CDR1 SGHVS and CDR2 FNYEAQ. This CDR3 spans 14 amino acids. Using constant-segment primers, 5'RACE produced TCR alpha and TCR beta cDNA libraries carrying sample barcodes and UMIs. TCRdb reprocessed the 5' RACE reads with MiXCR, giving one entry per CDR3 protein. The sample holds 100,000 to 130,000 distinct CDR3 sequences; approximately 15% are singletons and the top ten take around 43%. The chain employs TRBV7-6 and TRBJ2-7, with a weak D call TRBD2 (6 bases). The sequencing input was PBMCs or a T cell subset sorted from them (not recorded which). The sequence was collected from a man aged 18 to 29 who had mild COVID-19 (a few samples of this study predate the infection). Cell type and time point are not known. The CDR3 DNA reads as TGTGCCAGCAGCCCTAGTTTCGGGGGCTACGAGCAGTACTTC. Translating gives CASSPSFGGYEQYF.